This is a list of T cell receptor beta chains from one sample in a study of cytomegalovirus exposure and HLA in healthy donors. Profiled with immunoSEQ multiplex PCR; TCRdb holds only in-frame clones, not every one. The sample holds some 99,000 clones, more than 70% seen once. The sequenced sample consisted of PBMCs. These receptor sequences come from a woman under 30 in good health and CMV-seronegative. The CDR3 runs from the conserved cysteine through the conserved F or W. The D gene is left open where the match is weak. For some rows the clone size is stated as once, few or many, or as a class when expanded; others skip it.

j_call,cdr3_length,d_call,v_call,clone_size,cdr3_nt,cdr3_aa
TRBJ2-1,17,TRBD2,TRBV6-1,-,TGTGCCAGCAGTGATTTTTGGGCGGGAGGGCCGAACAATGAGCAGTTCTTC,CASSDFWAGGPNNEQFF
TRBJ2-1,16,TRBD2,TRBV13,-,TGTGCCAGCAGCTCCATCCGGACTAGCGGGGGGCAGGAGCAGTTCTTC,CASSSIRTSGGQEQFF
TRBJ1-6,15,TRBD1,TRBV7-2,-,TGTGCCAGCAGCTTAGTCCGGGACAGAAATTCACCCCTCCACTTT,CASSLVRDRNSPLHF
TRBJ2-1,18,TRBD2,TRBV11-2,many,TGTGCCAGCAGCTTAGGAGGAACCGGACTAGCTCTACTCAATGAGCAGTTCTTC,CASSLGGTGLALLNEQFF
TRBJ2-5,15,-,TRBV5-8,-,TGTGCCAGCAGCTTGAGGTTTGCGGAGGGGGAGACCCAGTACTTC,CASSLRFAEGETQYF
TRBJ2-7,16,-,TRBV21-1,-,TGTGCCAGCAGCAAAGTCACTAGCGGAGTCTCCTACGAGCAGTACTTC,CASSKVTSGVSYEQYF
TRBJ2-3,19,TRBD2,TRBV28,-,TGTGCCAGCAGTTCCCCCGGGACTAGCGGGAGGAGAGGCACAGATACGCAGTATTTT,CASSSPGTSGRRGTDTQYF
TRBJ2-1,16,TRBD2,TRBV11-2,-,TGTGCCAGCAGCAGAGATGGGACTAGCTCGGTCAATGAGCAGTTCTTC,CASSRDGTSSVNEQFF
TRBJ2-1,15,-,TRBV25-1,-,TGTGCCAGCAGCCATACCATAGGAGGGGCCAATGAGCAGTTCTTC,CASSHTIGGANEQFF
TRBJ1-1,12,TRBD1,TRBV6-5,-,TGTGCCAGCAGTTATGGCAGGGGGACGGCTTTCTTT,CASSYGRGTAFF
TRBJ1-1,10,-,TRBV29-1,-,TGCAGCGGAGTAGTCACTGAGGCTTTCTTT,CSGVVTEAFF
TRBJ2-2,16,TRBD2,TRBV9,-,TGTGCCAGCAGCGTTAGCGGGGGGGCGGACACCGGGGAGCTGTTTTTT,CASSVSGGADTGELFF
TRBJ2-1,14,-,TRBV2,-,TGTGCCAGCAGGTCCAGCGGGCCTTACAATGAGCAGTTCTTC,CASRSSGPYNEQFF
TRBJ2-3,13,-,TRBV7-7,-,TGTGCCAGCAGCTTAGGGGCCAAACCTCCGCAGTATTTT,CASSLGAKPPQYF
TRBJ1-3,13,-,TRBV4-2,-,TGTGCCAGCAGTGTCCTAGGGAGTGACACCATATATTTT,CASSVLGSDTIYF
TRBJ2-1,17,TRBD2,TRBV10-1,-,TGCGCCAGCAGTGAGTCGAATGTAGCGGGAGGAAGCAATGAGCAGTTCTTC,CASSESNVAGGSNEQFF
TRBJ1-1,12,-,TRBV6-6,-,TGTGCCAGCGGAGAAATGAACACTGAAGCTTTCTTT,CASGEMNTEAFF
TRBJ2-1,15,TRBD1,TRBV30,-,TGTGCCTGGGATAAGGGACAGGGGGCAGGCAATGAGCAGTTCTTC,CAWDKGQGAGNEQFF
TRBJ1-6,14,TRBD1,TRBV7-2,once,TGTGCCAGCCGGGCGGGGACAGAGGGTTCACCCCTCCACTTT,CASRAGTEGSPLHF
TRBJ2-7,13,-,TRBV4-2,-,TGTGCCAGCAGCCAAGAAACCTTCGGGGAGCAGTACTTC,CASSQETFGEQYF
TRBJ2-7,11,TRBD2,TRBV19,few,TGTGCCAGTAGGCGGGGGTACGAGCAGTACTTC,CASRRGYEQYF
TRBJ2-7,14,TRBD2,TRBV30,-,TGTGCCTGGACGGGGACTAGCGTTAGCTACGAGCAGTACTTC,CAWTGTSVSYEQYF
TRBJ2-7,16,-,TRBV10-3,-,TGTGCCATCAGAAGTTCGGACGGGAGAAGCTCCTACGAGCAGTACTTC,CAIRSSDGRSSYEQYF
TRBJ1-2,16,-,TRBV10-3,-,TGTGCCATCAGTCGGGACGCCTCGGGACTGAACTATGGCTACACCTTC,CAISRDASGLNYGYTF
TRBJ2-5,16,TRBD2,TRBV5-1,-,TGCGCCAGCAGCCCCCTGGGCGGGGGGTCTTTGGAGACCCAGTACTTC,CASSPLGGGSLETQYF
TRBJ2-2,13,-,TRBV7-7,-,TGTGCCAGCAGCTTTTCCGACACCGGGGAGCTGTTTTTT,CASSFSDTGELFF
TRBJ2-7,11,-,TRBV20-1,-,TGCAGTGCTAGAGGTTATTACGAGCAGTACTTC,CSARGYYEQYF
TRBJ1-1,15,-,TRBV9,-,TGTGCCAGCAGCGTAGCTGGGAGATGGAGCACTGAAGCTTTCTTT,CASSVAGRWSTEAFF
TRBJ2-6,18,-,TRBV4-1,once,TGCGCCAGCAGCCACGCATCCCTCCTCGGCTCTGGGGCCAACGTCCTGACTTTC,CASSHASLLGSGANVLTF